This T cell receptor (beta chain) stems from a study of blood T cell repertoires in COVID-19. Study information: The United States, Italy and Spain supplied acute and convalescent COVID-19 samples. PBMCs, B-cell-depleted T cells, or T cells provided the cDNA or gDNA that made up the material.

As handled by the study authors: Estimation of nucleated cell counts relied on the amplification of reference gene primers. Profiled with immunoSEQ multiplex PCR; TCRdb holds only in-frame clones, not every one. That table supplies the V and J calls and clone size; D and trimming were determined from the DNA. This table has over 200,000 clones, about 86% appearing once. Germline V CDR1 and CDR2: SQVTM, ANQGSEA. The V and J ends lost 3 bases and 6 bases, in that order; junction bases with no gene match: 7. This CDR3 is built from 13 residues. This sequence originates from a man younger than 35 with active or convalescent COVID-19. Sequencing was done on a sample of peripheral blood. The J gene is TRBJ2-7, the V gene TRBV29-1; 8 bases match TRBD1. The CDR3: CSVESRGRREQYF. The CDR3 coding sequence is TGCAGCGTTGAGTCCAGGGGGCGTCGCGAGCAGTACTTC.